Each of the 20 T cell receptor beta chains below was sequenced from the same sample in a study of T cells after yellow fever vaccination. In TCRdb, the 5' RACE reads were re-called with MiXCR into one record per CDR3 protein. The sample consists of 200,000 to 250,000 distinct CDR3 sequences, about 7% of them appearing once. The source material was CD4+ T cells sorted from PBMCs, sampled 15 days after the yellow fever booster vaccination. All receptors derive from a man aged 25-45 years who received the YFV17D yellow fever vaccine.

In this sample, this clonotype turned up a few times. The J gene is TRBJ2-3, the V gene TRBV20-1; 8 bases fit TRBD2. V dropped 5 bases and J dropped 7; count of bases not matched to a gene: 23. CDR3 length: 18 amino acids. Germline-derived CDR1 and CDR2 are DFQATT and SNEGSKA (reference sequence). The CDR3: CSAVQGAGGSIGSNTQYF. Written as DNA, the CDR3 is TGCAGTGCTGTTCAGGGTGCGGGGGGAAGTATTGGATCTAATACGCAGTATTTT.

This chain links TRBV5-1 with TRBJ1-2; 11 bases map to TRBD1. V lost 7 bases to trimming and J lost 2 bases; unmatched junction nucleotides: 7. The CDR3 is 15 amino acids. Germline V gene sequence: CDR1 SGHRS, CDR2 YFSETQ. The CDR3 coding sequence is TGCGCCAGCGCTTCGGGACAGGGGGGAAACTATGGCTACACCTTC. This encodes CASASGQGGNYGYTF.

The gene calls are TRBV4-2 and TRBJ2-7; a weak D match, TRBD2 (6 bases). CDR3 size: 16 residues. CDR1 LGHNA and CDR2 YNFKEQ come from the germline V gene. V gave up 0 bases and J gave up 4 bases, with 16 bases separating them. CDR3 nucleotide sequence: TGTGCCAGCAGCCAAGATGTCCGGGAGTTACCGTACGAGCAGTACTTC. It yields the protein CASSQDVRELPYEQYF.

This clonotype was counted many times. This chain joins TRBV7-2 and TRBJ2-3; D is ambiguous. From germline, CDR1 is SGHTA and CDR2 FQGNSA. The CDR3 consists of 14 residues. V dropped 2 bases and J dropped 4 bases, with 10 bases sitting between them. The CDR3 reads CASSLSGGPDTQYF. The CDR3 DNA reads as TGTGCCAGCAGCTTATCGGGTGGACCAGATACGCAGTATTTT. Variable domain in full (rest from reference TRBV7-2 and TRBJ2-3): GAGVSQSPSNKVTEKGKDVELRCDPISGHTALYWYRQSLGQGLEFLIYFQGNSAPDKSGLPSDRFSAERTGGSVSTLTIQRTQQEDSAVYLCASSLSGGPDTQYFGPGTRLTVL.

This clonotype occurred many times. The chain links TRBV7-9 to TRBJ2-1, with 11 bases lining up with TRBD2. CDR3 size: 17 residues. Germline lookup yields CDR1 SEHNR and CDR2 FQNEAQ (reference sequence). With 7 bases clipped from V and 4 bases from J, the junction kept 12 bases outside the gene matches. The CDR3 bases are TGTGCCAGCACTCGCGGGACTAGCGGTTTGGGGTACAATGAGCAGTTCTTC. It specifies CASTRGTSGLGYNEQFF.

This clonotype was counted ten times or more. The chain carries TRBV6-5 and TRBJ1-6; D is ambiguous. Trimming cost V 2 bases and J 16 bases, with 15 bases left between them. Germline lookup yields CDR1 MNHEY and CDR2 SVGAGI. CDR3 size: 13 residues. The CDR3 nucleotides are TGTGCCAGCAGTTACCCTGGAGGACCCAGACTCCACTTT. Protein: CASSYPGGPRLHF.

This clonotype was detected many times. The CDR3 DNA is TGTGCCAGCAGGCCCCGACTAGCGGGACGCTCCTACAATGAGCAGTTCTTC. It encodes CASRPRLAGRSYNEQFF. The chain recombines TRBV11-2 with TRBJ2-1, with TRBD2 identical over 11 bases. The CDR3 has 17 residues. The V gene's germline CDR1 is SGHAT and CDR2 FQNNGV. V shed 6 bases and J 0 bases; nucleotides not matched to a gene: 7.

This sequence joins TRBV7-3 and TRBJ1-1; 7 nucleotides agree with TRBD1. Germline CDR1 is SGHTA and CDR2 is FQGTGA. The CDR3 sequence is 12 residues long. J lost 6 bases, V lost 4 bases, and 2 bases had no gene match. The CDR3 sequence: CASSSTGSEAFF. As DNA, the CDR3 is TGTGCCAGCAGCTCGACAGGGTCTGAAGCTTTCTTT.

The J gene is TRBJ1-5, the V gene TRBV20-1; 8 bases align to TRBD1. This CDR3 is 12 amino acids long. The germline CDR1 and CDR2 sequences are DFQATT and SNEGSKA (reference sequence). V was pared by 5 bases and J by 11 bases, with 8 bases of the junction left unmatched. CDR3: CSAAGTGSAQHF. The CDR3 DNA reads TGCAGTGCTGCCGGGACAGGATCAGCCCAGCATTTT.

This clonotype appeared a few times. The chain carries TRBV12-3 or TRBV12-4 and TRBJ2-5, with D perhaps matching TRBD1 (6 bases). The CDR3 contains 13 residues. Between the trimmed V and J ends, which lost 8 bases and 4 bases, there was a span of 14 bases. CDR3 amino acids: CASGTGIRETQYF. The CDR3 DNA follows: TGTGCCAGCGGTACAGGGATCCGAGAGACCCAGTACTTC.

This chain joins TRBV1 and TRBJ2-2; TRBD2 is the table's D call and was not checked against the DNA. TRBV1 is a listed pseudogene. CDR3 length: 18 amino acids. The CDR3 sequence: CTSPSGTSGRGDTGELFF. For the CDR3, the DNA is TGCACCAGCCCCTCCGGGACTAGCGGGAGAGGGGACACCGGGGAGCTGTTTTTT.

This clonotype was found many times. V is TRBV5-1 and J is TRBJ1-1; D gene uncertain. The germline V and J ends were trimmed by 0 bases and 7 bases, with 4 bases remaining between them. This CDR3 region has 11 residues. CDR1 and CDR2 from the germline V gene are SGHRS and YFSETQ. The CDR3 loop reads CASSLGFEAFF. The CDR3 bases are TGCGCCAGCAGCTTGGGGTTTGAAGCTTTCTTT.

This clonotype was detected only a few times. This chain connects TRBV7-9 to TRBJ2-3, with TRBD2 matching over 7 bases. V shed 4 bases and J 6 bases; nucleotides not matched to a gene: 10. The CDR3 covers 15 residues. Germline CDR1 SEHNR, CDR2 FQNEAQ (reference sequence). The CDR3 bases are TGTGCCAGCAGCTCATCAGCGGGAACGGGGGATACGCAGTATTTT. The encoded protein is CASSSSAGTGDTQYF.

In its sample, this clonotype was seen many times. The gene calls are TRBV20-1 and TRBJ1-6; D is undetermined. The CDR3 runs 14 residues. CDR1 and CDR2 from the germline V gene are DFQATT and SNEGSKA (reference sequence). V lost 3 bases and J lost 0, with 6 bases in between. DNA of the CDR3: TGCAGTGCTAGTACTGGCTCCTATAATTCACCCCTCCACTTT. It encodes CSASTGSYNSPLHF.

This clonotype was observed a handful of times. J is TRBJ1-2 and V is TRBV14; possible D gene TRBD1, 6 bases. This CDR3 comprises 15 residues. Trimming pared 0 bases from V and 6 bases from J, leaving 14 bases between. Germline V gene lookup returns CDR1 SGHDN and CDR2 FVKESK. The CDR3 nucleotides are TGTGCCAGCAGCCAAGAATTCGCCAGGGGAGATGGCTACACCTTC. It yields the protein CASSQEFARGDGYTF.

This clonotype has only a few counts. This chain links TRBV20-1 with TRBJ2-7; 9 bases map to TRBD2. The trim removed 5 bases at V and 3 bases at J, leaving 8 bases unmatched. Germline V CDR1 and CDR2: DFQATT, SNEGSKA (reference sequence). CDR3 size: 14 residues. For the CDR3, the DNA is TGCAGTGCTTCTAGCGGGACCGGGCTCTACGAGCAGTACTTC. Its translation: CSASSGTGLYEQYF.

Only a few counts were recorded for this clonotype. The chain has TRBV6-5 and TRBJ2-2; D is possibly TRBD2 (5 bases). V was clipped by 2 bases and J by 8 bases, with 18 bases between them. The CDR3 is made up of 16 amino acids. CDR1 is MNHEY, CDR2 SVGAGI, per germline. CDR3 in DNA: TGTGCCAGCAGTTACCCTACGGGATCAAGGTCGGGGGAGCTGTTTTTT. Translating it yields CASSYPTGSRSGELFF.

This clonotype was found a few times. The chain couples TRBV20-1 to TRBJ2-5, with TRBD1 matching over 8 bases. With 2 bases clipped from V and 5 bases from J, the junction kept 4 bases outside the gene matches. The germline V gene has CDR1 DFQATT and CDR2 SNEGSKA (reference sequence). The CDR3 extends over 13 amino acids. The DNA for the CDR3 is TGCAGTGCTAGAACAGGGGGATGGGAGACCCAGTACTTC. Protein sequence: CSARTGGWETQYF.

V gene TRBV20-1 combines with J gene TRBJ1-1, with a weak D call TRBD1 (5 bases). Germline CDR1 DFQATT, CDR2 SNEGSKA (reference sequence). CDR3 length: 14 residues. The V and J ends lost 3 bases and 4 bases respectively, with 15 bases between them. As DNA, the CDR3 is TGCAGTGCTAGTTCAGGAGGGGCTCGCACTGAAGCTTTCTTT. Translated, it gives CSASSGGARTEAFF.

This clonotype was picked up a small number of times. CDR3 sequence (DNA): TGTGCCAGCAGCTGGGGACAGGTCTACAATGAGCAGTTCTTC. Amino acid sequence: CASSWGQVYNEQFF. J is TRBJ2-1 and V is TRBV5-5, with TRBD1 identical over 8 bases. This CDR3 region has 14 residues. The V gene's germline CDR1 is SGHKS and CDR2 YYEKEE (reference sequence). V lost 3 bases to trimming and J lost 3 bases; unmatched junction nucleotides: 2. Complete variable domain (other parts from reference TRBV5-5 and TRBJ2-1): DAGVTQSPTHLIKTRGQQVTLRCSPISGHKSVSWYQQVLGQGPQFIFQYYEKEERGRGNFPDRFSARQFPNYSSELNVNALLLGDSALYLCASSWGQVYNEQFFGPGTRLTVL.